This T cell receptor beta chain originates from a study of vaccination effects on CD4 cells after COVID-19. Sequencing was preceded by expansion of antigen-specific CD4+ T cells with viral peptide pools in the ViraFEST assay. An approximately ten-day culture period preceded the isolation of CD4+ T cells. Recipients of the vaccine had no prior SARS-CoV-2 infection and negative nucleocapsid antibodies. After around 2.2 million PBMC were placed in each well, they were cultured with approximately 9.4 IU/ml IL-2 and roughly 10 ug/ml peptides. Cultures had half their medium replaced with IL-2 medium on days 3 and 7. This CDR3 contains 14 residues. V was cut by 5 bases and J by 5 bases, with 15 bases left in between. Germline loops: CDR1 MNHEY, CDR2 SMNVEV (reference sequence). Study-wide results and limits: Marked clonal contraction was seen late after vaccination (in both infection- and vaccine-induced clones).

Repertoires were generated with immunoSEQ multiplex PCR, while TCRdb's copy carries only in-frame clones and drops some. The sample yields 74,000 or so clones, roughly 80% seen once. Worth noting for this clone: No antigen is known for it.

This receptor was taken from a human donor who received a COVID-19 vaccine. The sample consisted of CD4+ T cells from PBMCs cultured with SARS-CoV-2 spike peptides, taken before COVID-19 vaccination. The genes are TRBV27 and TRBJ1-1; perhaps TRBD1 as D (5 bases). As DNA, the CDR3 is TGTGCCAGCAGTCCCCGGGGCCGGCTGACTGAAGCTTTCTTT. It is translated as CASSPRGRLTEAFF.